Listed here is a single T cell receptor beta chain. These data belong to a study of blood T cell repertoires in COVID-19. About the research overall: Collection of acute and convalescent COVID-19 samples took place in the United States, Italy and Spain.

Authors' methods: Reference gene primer amplification gave estimated nucleated cell counts. Generated by immunoSEQ multiplex PCR, the TCRdb table keeps only in-frame clones and is missing some. The DNA was the basis for D and trimming; V, J and clone size are from that table. The sample has about 240,000 clones; 80% to 90% are singletons. Enrollees, 18 to 89 years old, lived in approximately 25 US areas. V was clipped by 6 bases and J by 4 bases; unmatched bases: 9. Germline loops: CDR1 ENHRY, CDR2 SYGVKD. The CDR3 is 15 residues long. The material sequenced was PBMCs or T cells enriched from blood (not recorded which). This TCR derives from a woman aged 40 to 55 who had been exposed to COVID-19. The chain is built from TRBV10-3 and TRBJ1-1, with 9 bases matching TRBD1. In DNA, the CDR3 is TGTGCCATCAGCAAACAGGGGGCGATTGGCACTGAAGCTTTCTTT. Its translation is CAISKQGAIGTEAFF.